This T cell receptor beta chain was sequenced for a study of shared clonotypes between healthy human individuals. Study-level background: There were three CD4 naive, three CD4 memory, two CD8 naive and one CD8 memory plates per donor. Study outcomes and limitations: Generally, naive subsets came out with larger estimated richness than memory subsets.

Libraries were prepared by immunoSEQ multiplex PCR; TCRdb keeps only in-frame clonotypes and omits some of them. The repertoire includes about 770,000 clones, 72% of them detected once, and approximately 1.8% sits in the top ten. The germline V gene encodes CDR1 MDHEN and CDR2 SYDVKM. V was cut by 3 bases and J by 5 bases, with 10 bases left in between. The CDR3 contains 13 residues. On this clone: Its antigen is unidentified.

This sequence originates from a woman in her twenties or thirties in good health. Sequencing was done on a sample of memory CD4+ T cells sorted from blood. This sample's subset: CD45RA-negative fraction. The chain recombines TRBV28 with TRBJ1-2; D is uncertain. CDR3 coding DNA: TGTGCCAGCAGTTTGGGCAGAGCTTATGGCTACACCTTC. Residues: CASSLGRAYGYTF.